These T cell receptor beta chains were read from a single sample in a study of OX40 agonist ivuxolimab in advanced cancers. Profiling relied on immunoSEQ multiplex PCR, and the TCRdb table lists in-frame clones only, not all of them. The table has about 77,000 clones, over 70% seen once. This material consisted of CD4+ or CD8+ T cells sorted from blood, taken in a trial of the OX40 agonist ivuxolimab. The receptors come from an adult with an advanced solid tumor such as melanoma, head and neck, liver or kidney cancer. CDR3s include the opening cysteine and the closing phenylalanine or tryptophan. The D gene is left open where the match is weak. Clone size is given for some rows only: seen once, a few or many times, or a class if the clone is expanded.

TGCGCCAGCAGCCAAGAAGGGACGGTACATGAAAAACTGTTTTTT	CASSQEGTVHEKLFF	-	TRBV4-3	TRBJ1-4	-
TGCAGCGGAAACAGGGTTTCTGCTGAAGCTTTCTTT	CSGNRVSAEAFF	few	TRBV29-1	TRBJ1-1	-
TGTGCCAGCAGCTTAACAGGGAGCTCCTACAATGAGCAGTTCTTC	CASSLTGSSYNEQFF	-	TRBV7-9	TRBJ2-1	-
TGTGCCAGCAGCCAGGGACTCAGAGAGGGCAATGAGCAGTTCTTC	CASSQGLREGNEQFF	-	TRBV5-4	TRBJ2-1	-
TGTGCCAGCAGTGACAGGGACACCGGGGAGCTGTTTTTT	CASSDRDTGELFF	medium-sized	TRBV25-1	TRBJ2-2	-
TGTGCCATCAATCACAATTCAGCAGATACGCAGTATTTT	CAINHNSADTQYF	-	TRBV10-3	TRBJ2-3	-
TGTGCCAGCAGTTTAAGGGGGCGGACTGAAGCTTTCTTT	CASSLRGRTEAFF	-	TRBV28	TRBJ1-1	TRBD1
TGTGCCAGCTCACCTACGGACAGGGCCAATGAGCAGTTCTTC	CASSPTDRANEQFF	-	TRBV18	TRBJ2-1	TRBD1
TGTGCCAGCAGCTTGGCGACGGTCCCGGGTGGCTACACCTTC	CASSLATVPGGYTF	-	TRBV13	TRBJ1-2	-
TGTGCCAGCAGCCTCTCGGCGCGAGCAGGGGAAGGTTCTGGGGCCAACGTCCTGACTTTC	CASSLSARAGEGSGANVLTF	-	TRBV4-2	TRBJ2-6	-
TGCGCCAGCAGCTTGTGGGGGGATTACAATGAGCAGTTCTTC	CASSLWGDYNEQFF	-	TRBV5-1	TRBJ2-1	-
TGTGCCAGCAGCGTACTCTATGACGGCACAGATACGCAGTATTTT	CASSVLYDGTDTQYF	-	TRBV9	TRBJ2-3	-
TGTGCCAGCAGCATCCAGGGGGCAAGGGAGACCCAGTACTTC	CASSIQGARETQYF	-	TRBV7-3	TRBJ2-5	TRBD1
TGCGCCAGCAGCACAGACGGACAGGGGGAGCAGTACTTC	CASSTDGQGEQYF	once	TRBV5-1	TRBJ2-7	TRBD1
TGCAGCGTTAACCCCATACAGGGGAGGGGAACTGAAGCTTTCTTT	CSVNPIQGRGTEAFF	-	TRBV29-1	TRBJ1-1	TRBD1
TGTGCCATCAGTGAGTCTTTTAGCGGTTTCTACAATGAGCAGTTCTTC	CAISESFSGFYNEQFF	-	TRBV10-3	TRBJ2-1	-
TGTGCCAGCAGCTTCGCCACTGAAGCTTTCTTT	CASSFATEAFF	-	TRBV7-9	TRBJ1-1	-
TGTGCCAGCAGTTACGGTCGGACAGTGGAATCACCCCTCCACTTT	CASSYGRTVESPLHF	-	TRBV6-5	TRBJ1-6	-
TGTGCCAGCAGCGTAAGAGGGGACAGTTCACCCCTCCACTTT	CASSVRGDSSPLHF	-	TRBV9	TRBJ1-6	TRBD1
TGTGCCAGCAGTTCGACAGGGATTTTCTACGAGCAGTACTTC	CASSSTGIFYEQYF	-	TRBV6-6	TRBJ2-7	TRBD1
TGTGCCAGCAGCTTAGGGCAGGGGGTCTACGAGCAGTACTTC	CASSLGQGVYEQYF	-	TRBV7-8	TRBJ2-7	TRBD1
TGTGCCAGCAGCCCTTTACAGGGAGGTGTAACAGATACGCAGTATTTT	CASSPLQGGVTDTQYF	-	TRBV9	TRBJ2-3	-
TGTGCCAGTAGTATCGGACAGGGCTACGAGCAGTACTTC	CASSIGQGYEQYF	-	TRBV19	TRBJ2-7	TRBD1
TGTGCCAGCAGGACACAGGTACCCTACGAGCAGTACTTC	CASRTQVPYEQYF	-	TRBV28	TRBJ2-7	-
TGTGCCAGCAGCATGCTCGGGACAGATCCAGCCAAGGAGCAGTACTTC	CASSMLGTDPAKEQYF	-	TRBV5-4	TRBJ2-7	TRBD1
TGTGCCAGCAGCTTCTCTACCAACACTGAAGCTTTCTTT	CASSFSTNTEAFF	-	TRBV7-3	TRBJ1-1	-
TGTGCCAGCAGCTTAGAAATAGCGGGGAACTACGAGCAGTACTTC	CASSLEIAGNYEQYF	-	TRBV7-9	TRBJ2-7	TRBD2
TGTGCCAGCAGCCCCGGGGGCCATAATTCACCCCTCCACTTT	CASSPGGHNSPLHF	-	TRBV7-2	TRBJ1-6	-
TGTGCCAGCAAGGGGCAGCCGAACACCGGGGAGCTGTTTTTT	CASKGQPNTGELFF	-	TRBV6-5	TRBJ2-2	-
TGTGCCAGCAGAGGGGTCGCAACTAATGAAAAACTGTTTTTT	CASRGVATNEKLFF	-	TRBV27	TRBJ1-4	-
TGCGCCAGCAGCCCACTGGGCCGGGCCCAAACCTACGAGCAGTACTTC	CASSPLGRAQTYEQYF	-	TRBV4-3	TRBJ2-7	-
TGTGCCAGTACCCGGGGGCAGGCCACAGATACGCAGTATTTT	CASTRGQATDTQYF	-	TRBV19	TRBJ2-3	-
TGTGCCAGCAGCGTGGGGTCTGGTCAAGATACGCAGTATTTT	CASSVGSGQDTQYF	-	TRBV9	TRBJ2-3	-
TGTGCCAGCAGTGAGTTAGCGGGAGGGAGCACAGATACGCAGTATTTT	CASSELAGGSTDTQYF	-	TRBV6-1	TRBJ2-3	TRBD2
TGTGCCAGCAGCTTGTTCGAGCGGGATTACAATGAGCAGTTCTTC	CASSLFERDYNEQFF	-	TRBV5-4	TRBJ2-1	TRBD2
TGTGCCAGCACCCCGACAGGGGGCTATGGGGAAAAACTGTTTTTT	CASTPTGGYGEKLFF	-	TRBV7-2	TRBJ1-4	TRBD1
TGTGCCAGCAATAGGGAGGGGAGCTACGAGCAGTACTTC	CASNREGSYEQYF	-	TRBV9	TRBJ2-7	TRBD2
TGTGCCAGCAGCTTAGCGGTAAGCCCTGAAGCTTTCTTT	CASSLAVSPEAFF	-	TRBV7-9	TRBJ1-1	-
TGTGCCATCAGTGAGTTGGGCCCGGCAAGTGGCTACACCTTC	CAISELGPASGYTF	-	TRBV10-3	TRBJ1-2	-
TGTGCCAGCAGCTCCGGGACATTGAATCAGCCCCAGCATTTT	CASSSGTLNQPQHF	-	TRBV6-6	TRBJ1-5	-